Sequencing of this T cell receptor beta chain was carried out in a study of PD-1 blockade in classical Hodgkin lymphoma. Study-wide context: Patients were dosed intravenously with nivolumab at 3 mg/kg every 2 weeks.

Using immunoSEQ multiplex PCR, the repertoire was profiled, and TCRdb retains in-frame clones only, with some absent. There are fewer than 7,500 clones in the sample; about 77% occur only once, and under 3% lies in the top ten. Whole-study findings and limits: Individuals who commenced nivolumab within less than 1 year of ASCT were excluded. Underlying causes for the observed repertoire differences were not defined, possibly disease activity or prior therapy.

Every one of the patients relapsed after autologous stem cell transplantation (brentuximab vedotin exposure was variable). CD4+ T cells were purified from thawed PBMCs by negative selection. For this clone: Antigen unknown.

The sequence came from a human donor with classical Hodgkin lymphoma. Sequences were derived from CD4+ T cells from blood, sampled at baseline.

The DNA of the CDR3 is TGCGCCAGCAGCCCGGGGCCTCCACCAGCTAACTATGGCTACACCTTC. It is translated as CASSPGPPPANYGYTF. The chain has TRBV5-1 and TRBJ1-2, with a weak D call TRBD1 (5 bases). There are 16 residues in the CDR3. CDR1 and CDR2 from the germline V gene are SGHRS and YFSETQ. Trimming took 4 bases from V and 0 from J, leaving 16 bases between them.